These 21 T cell receptor beta chains originate from one sample sequenced in a study of blood T cell repertoires in COVID-19 (TCRdb year 2020). To prepare the library, the immunoSEQ multiplex PCR assay was applied. The clones in this table, taken by TCRdb from immuneACCESS, are in-frame only. Not every clone is retained; where verified, under half of the shortfall comes from an unresolved V gene, and the cause of the rest is unknown. Here the sample has 150,000 to 200,000 clones; approximately 84% occur a single time. Clones ranked in the top ten supply 2.5% to 3% of the sample. Sequencing was done on a sample of peripheral blood. The receptors here all came from a woman older than 75 with COVID-19, enrolled during active disease.

The chain has TRBV11-2 and TRBJ1-6, with 7 positions matching TRBD1. Germline CDR1 is SGHAT and CDR2 is FQNNGV. V trimming: 4 bases; J trimming: 8 bases; junction bases outside the gene matches: 11. The CDR3 runs 16 residues. As DNA, the CDR3 is TGTGCCAGCAGCTCCACTGGACAGGCAGCACATTCACCCCTCCACTTT. It codes for CASSSTGQAAHSPLHF.

J is TRBJ2-2 and V is TRBV3-1 (or the pseudogene TRBV3-2); 7 bases agree with TRBD1. Per germline, CDR1 LGHDT and CDR2 YNNKEL (reference sequence). The CDR3 covers 14 residues. Trimming at V came to 7 bases and at J to 5 bases, leaving 7 bases not matched to a gene. This CDR3 reads CASTRQGGTGELFF. DNA of the CDR3: TGTGCCAGCACCCGACAGGGTGGGACCGGGGAGCTGTTTTTT.

This chain joins TRBV27 and TRBJ1-2; TRBD1 matches at 7 bases. Trimming removed 4 bases from V and 0 bases from J; junction bases left unmatched: 5. This CDR3 contains 15 residues. Per germline, CDR1 MNHEY and CDR2 SMNVEV (reference sequence). The CDR3 DNA follows: TGTGCCAGCAGTTCCCTCAGGGGGTCTAACTATGGCTACACCTTC. Translating gives CASSSLRGSNYGYTF.

This chain uses TRBV2 with TRBJ2-7; a weak D match, TRBD1 (5 bases). This CDR3 is 15 amino acids long. Germline V gene sequence: CDR1 SNHLY, CDR2 FYNNEI. Between the trimmed V and J ends, which lost 4 bases and 0 bases, there was a span of 13 bases. The CDR3 DNA reads TGTGCCAGCAGTGTTCACAGGAGAAGCTCCTACGAGCAGTACTTC. Translating it yields CASSVHRRSSYEQYF.

The count of this clone is one. The chain carries TRBV18 and TRBJ2-5; D call uncertain. V was trimmed by 10 bases and J by 5 bases, leaving 17 bases between them. The length of the CDR3 is 13 residues. Per germline, CDR1 KGHSH and CDR2 LQKENI. This chain's CDR3 is CATEHGFGETQYF. The CDR3 nucleotides are TGTGCCACCGAACACGGGTTCGGGGAGACCCAGTACTTC. Drawing the rest from reference TRBV18 and TRBJ2-5, the complete variable domain is NAGVMQNPRHLVRRRGQEARLRCSPMKGHSHVYWYRQLPEEGLKFMVYLQKENIIDESGMPKERFSAEFPKEGPSILRIQQVVRGDSAAYFCATEHGFGETQYFGPGTRLLVL.

The chain links TRBV18 to TRBJ1-1; weak D call: TRBD1 (5 bases). This CDR3 has 13 amino acids. Trimming cost V 6 bases and J 2 bases, with 10 bases left between them. The germline V gene has CDR1 KGHSH and CDR2 LQKENI. The CDR3 DNA is TGTGCCAGCTCCGGGACTTATAACACTGAAGCTTTCTTT. It encodes CASSGTYNTEAFF.

The chain has TRBV30 and TRBJ1-3; 9 nucleotides align to TRBD1. CDR1 and CDR2 from the germline V gene are GTSNPN and SVGIG (reference sequence). Trimming at V came to 8 bases and at J to 2 bases, leaving 4 bases not matched to a gene. The CDR3 length is 13 residues. CDR3 in DNA: TGTGCCGGGCGGACAGGGGCTGGAAACACCATATATTTT. Encoded protein: CAGRTGAGNTIYF. The variable domain in full, completed from reference TRBV30 and TRBJ1-3, reads SQTIHQWPATLVQPVGSPLSLECTVEGTSNPNLYWYRQAAGRGLQLLFYSVGIGQISSEVPQNLSASRPQDRQFILSSKKLLLSDSGFYLCAGRTGAGNTIYFGEGSWLTVV.

This clone was counted a few times. The chain combines TRBV27 with TRBJ1-2, with a weak D call TRBD1 (6 bases). The CDR3 sequence is 14 residues long. From germline, CDR1 is MNHEY and CDR2 SMNVEV (reference sequence). Trimming stripped 5 bases from V and 4 bases from J, with 14 bases between. The CDR3 is CASSHQQGAYGYTF. For the CDR3, the DNA is TGTGCCAGCAGTCACCAACAGGGCGCCTATGGCTACACCTTC.

V and J are TRBV2 and TRBJ1-6; D perhaps matches TRBD1 (5 bases). CDR3 length: 15 amino acids. Germline V gene lookup returns CDR1 SNHLY and CDR2 FYNNEI. V was clipped by 11 bases and J by 10 bases, with 24 bases between them. Written as DNA, the CDR3 is TGTGCCTCCACCATTCGCGGGGCGAGTTTCTCACCCCTCCACTTT. Translated, it gives CASTIRGASFSPLHF.

The chain uses TRBV6-5 and TRBJ1-1; TRBD1 aligns across 8 bases. The V gene's germline CDR1 is MNHEY and CDR2 SVGAGI. Germline trimming cut 0 bases from V and 3 bases from J; bases unmatched to any gene: 3. This CDR3 spans 15 amino acids. CDR3: CASSYSRQGYTEAFF. The CDR3 coding sequence is TGTGCCAGCAGTTACTCCCGACAGGGGTACACTGAAGCTTTCTTT.

This chain links TRBV28 with TRBJ1-2; TRBD1 agrees at 9 bases. The CDR3 runs 15 residues. J lost 1 base, V lost 3 bases, and 3 bases had no gene match. Germline V CDR1 and CDR2: MDHEN, SYDVKM. CDR3 in amino acids: CASSLWTGVNYGYTF. For the CDR3, the DNA is TGTGCCAGCAGTTTGTGGACAGGGGTTAACTATGGCTACACCTTC.

This clone occurred once. The V and J genes are TRBV6-6 and TRBJ2-4, with 7 bases that match TRBD2. CDR1 and CDR2 from the germline V gene are MNHNY and SVGAGI (reference sequence). With 1 base clipped from V and 0 bases from J, the junction kept 3 bases outside the gene matches. The CDR3 sequence is 16 residues long. The CDR3 spells CASSYLAGVAKNIQYF. The CDR3 bases are TGTGCCAGCAGTTACTTGGCGGGGGTAGCCAAAAACATTCAGTACTTC.

The rearrangement uses TRBV18 and TRBJ1-6; possible D gene TRBD1, 5 bases. Germline CDR1 is KGHSH and CDR2 is LQKENI. The CDR3 spans 15 residues. V lost 6 bases to trimming and J lost 4 bases, with 13 bases between them. The CDR3 nucleotides are TGTGCCAGCTCGCCCTTGGACACATATAATTCACCCCTCCACTTT. It encodes CASSPLDTYNSPLHF. The complete variable domain, with remaining parts taken from reference TRBV18 and TRBJ1-6, reads NAGVMQNPRHLVRRRGQEARLRCSPMKGHSHVYWYRQLPEEGLKFMVYLQKENIIDESGMPKERFSAEFPKEGPSILRIQQVVRGDSAAYFCASSPLDTYNSPLHFGNGTRLTVT.

This chain links TRBV27 with TRBJ1-1; TRBD1 matches at 11 bases. Unmatched junction bases numbered 5, after V lost 3 bases and J lost 11 bases. This CDR3 has 13 amino acids. The germline CDR1 and CDR2 sequences are MNHEY and SMNVEV (reference sequence). The CDR3 coding sequence is TGTGCCAGCAGTTTTGGACAGGGGGCCCGGGCTTTCTTT. Amino acids: CASSFGQGARAFF.

V and J are TRBV6-2 or TRBV6-3 and TRBJ1-2; TRBD1 matches at 9 bases. CDR1 and CDR2 from the germline V gene are MNHEY and SVGEGT. V dropped 7 bases and J dropped 6; count of bases not matched to a gene: 9. The CDR3 runs to 14 residues. CDR3 sequence (DNA): TGTGCCAGCACCCCTCGGGGACAGGGAGATGGCTACACCTTC. As protein: CASTPRGQGDGYTF.

The chain recombines TRBV4-3 with TRBJ1-3; possibly TRBD1 for D (6 bases). Germline loops: CDR1 LGHNA, CDR2 YSLEER. With 0 bases removed from V and 2 bases from J, the gap between germline ends came to 11 bases. The CDR3 extends over 16 amino acids. CDR3: CASSQDRAGAGNTIYF. The CDR3 DNA is TGCGCCAGCAGCCAAGATAGGGCAGGGGCTGGAAACACCATATATTTT.

The gene calls are TRBV28 and TRBJ2-3, with a possible D match to TRBD1 (5 bases). Germline V lookup: CDR1 MDHEN, CDR2 SYDVKM. Trimming cost V 8 bases and J 1 base, with 13 bases left between them. The CDR3 sequence is 14 residues long. CDR3: CASDRGGGTDTQYF. DNA for the CDR3: TGTGCCAGCGATAGGGGCGGCGGCACAGATACGCAGTATTTT.

This clone turned up a few times. The chain links TRBV4-2 to TRBJ1-6; D not certain. The CDR3 consists of 16 residues. Per the germline V gene, CDR1 is LGHNA and CDR2 is YNFKEQ. The V gene lost 1 base and the J gene lost 5 bases, with 12 bases spanning the gap. CDR3 residues: CASSQARGVDNSPLHF. CDR3 sequence (DNA): TGTGCCAGCAGCCAAGCTCGGGGTGTGGATAATTCACCCCTCCACTTT.

The rearrangement joins TRBV28 to TRBJ2-7; TRBD1 matches at 9 bases. Germline CDR1 MDHEN, CDR2 SYDVKM. The CDR3 spans 15 residues. The J segment lost 2 bases and the V segment lost 5 bases, leaving 7 bases of the junction unmatched. The CDR3 DNA sequence: TGTGCCAGCAGTCATTCCGGGACAGGGACCTACGAGCAGTACTTC. Translating it yields CASSHSGTGTYEQYF.

This chain links TRBV6-2 or TRBV6-3 with TRBJ2-7; D is perhaps TRBD2 (5 bases). This CDR3 has 13 residues. The V gene lost 5 bases and the J gene lost 3 bases, with 11 bases spanning the gap. CDR1 and CDR2 from the germline V gene are MNHEY and SVGEGT. The CDR3 region is CASSPITSYEQYF. DNA of the CDR3: TGTGCCAGCAGTCCCATCACTAGCTACGAGCAGTACTTC.

V usage is TRBV28 and J usage is TRBJ2-2; D is uncertain. Germline V lookup: CDR1 MDHEN, CDR2 SYDVKM. V was pared by 3 bases and J by 4 bases, with 6 bases between. CDR3 length equals 13 residues. CDR3 loop: CASSFPSTGELFF. The CDR3 DNA reads as TGTGCCAGCAGTTTCCCGTCCACCGGGGAGCTGTTTTTT.